This is a list of T cell receptor beta chains from one sample in a study of blood T cell repertoires in COVID-19. Data came from immunoSEQ multiplex PCR; TCRdb stores just in-frame clones and leaves some out. The data show a few hundred thousand clones, with around 88% seen just once and 1% to 1.5% held by the top ten. The sample comprised PBMCs or T cells enriched from blood (not recorded which). These receptors were obtained from a woman aged 35 to 49 with acute COVID-19. Each CDR3 is given with its conserved first and last residue. D genes are given only for firm matches. A clone size is listed for some rows: how often the clone was seen (once, few, many), or a class if it is expanded.

v_call	j_call	clone_size	d_call	cdr3_aa	cdr3_nt
TRBV14	TRBJ1-3	NA	TRBD1	CASSPQGASGNTIYF	TGTGCCAGCAGCCCACAGGGGGCATCTGGAAACACCATATATTTT
TRBV28	TRBJ1-1	NA	NA	CASSLRGLGAVEAEAFF	TGTGCCAGCAGTCTCCGTGGGTTGGGGGCCGTAGAGGCTGAAGCTTTCTTT
TRBV27	TRBJ2-3	NA	NA	CASSLRPGTDTQYF	TGTGCCAGCAGTTTACGTCCAGGCACAGATACGCAGTATTTT
TRBV5-1	TRBJ2-1	once	TRBD2	CASQGLAGTYNEQFF	TGCGCCAGCCAGGGACTAGCGGGAACCTACAATGAGCAGTTCTTC
TRBV27	TRBJ2-7	NA	NA	CASSLALPYEQYF	TGTGCCAGCAGTTTAGCGCTACCCTACGAGCAGTACTTC
TRBV13	TRBJ2-2	NA	NA	CASSLITGELFF	TGTGCCAGCAGCCTAATAACCGGGGAGCTGTTTTTT
TRBV14	TRBJ1-1	NA	NA	CASSPPVSAMNTEAFF	TGTGCCAGCAGCCCGCCGGTCTCCGCTATGAACACTGAAGCTTTCTTT
TRBV24-1	TRBJ2-1	NA	NA	CATSQYNEQFF	TGTGCCACCAGCCAATACAATGAGCAGTTCTTC
TRBV28	TRBJ1-1	NA	NA	CASRWTGGNTEAFF	TGTGCCAGCAGGTGGACGGGGGGTAACACTGAAGCTTTCTTT
TRBV5-5	TRBJ1-1	NA	TRBD1	CASSSYTGTVNTEAFF	TGTGCCAGCAGCTCCTACACTGGGACAGTGAACACTGAAGCTTTCTTT
TRBV9	TRBJ2-1	once	TRBD1	CASSAGTGVAGTYNEQFF	TGTGCCAGCAGCGCCGGGACAGGGGTCGCGGGCACCTACAATGAGCAGTTCTTC
TRBV5-6	TRBJ2-5	NA	NA	CASSSPGRETQYF	TGTGCCAGCAGCTCCCCCGGCAGGGAGACCCAGTACTTC
TRBV28	TRBJ1-4	few	NA	CASTTSGTNEKLFF	TGTGCCAGTACTACGTCTGGAACTAATGAAAAACTGTTTTTT
TRBV6-1	TRBJ2-1	few	TRBD2	CASSAMTSGIDNEQFF	TGTGCCAGCAGTGCGATGACTAGCGGGATCGACAATGAGCAGTTCTTC
TRBV7-6	TRBJ1-2	NA	NA	CASSLAEGRTNYGYTF	TGTGCCAGCAGCTTAGCCGAAGGGAGGACTAACTATGGCTACACCTTC
TRBV7-9	TRBJ2-7	NA	TRBD2	CASSLALSTSGGRNEQYF	TGTGCCAGCAGCTTAGCGCTATCCACCTCGGGGGGGCGGAACGAGCAGTACTTC
TRBV19	TRBJ1-1	NA	NA	CASSISLGRAVAFF	TGTGCCAGTAGTATTAGCTTAGGGAGGGCGGTAGCTTTCTTT
TRBV3-1/TRBV3-2	TRBJ1-1	NA	NA	CASSHRRTANTEAFF	TGTGCCAGCAGCCATAGACGGACTGCTAACACTGAAGCTTTCTTT
TRBV9	TRBJ2-1	NA	NA	CASSVVGTPGGEQFF	TGTGCCAGCAGCGTAGTCGGGACCCCCGGGGGTGAGCAGTTCTTC
TRBV5-4	TRBJ2-3	NA	TRBD2	CASSAIPRLAGVPDTQYF	TGTGCCAGCAGCGCTATACCGAGACTAGCGGGAGTGCCAGATACGCAGTATTTT
TRBV7-9	TRBJ2-3	NA	TRBD2	CASSLQAGSPTDTQYF	TGTGCCAGCAGCCTCCAAGCGGGGAGCCCCACAGATACGCAGTATTTT
TRBV27	TRBJ2-4	NA	NA	CASSSLLAKNIQYF	TGTGCCAGCAGTTCCTTACTAGCCAAAAACATTCAGTACTTC
TRBV6-2/TRBV6-3	TRBJ2-7	NA	TRBD1	CASSPGAGGSYEQYF	TGTGCCAGCAGCCCAGGGGCAGGGGGATCCTACGAGCAGTACTTC
TRBV29-1	TRBJ1-2	few	TRBD1	CSVAKRTGGGYGYTF	TGCAGCGTTGCGAAGAGGACAGGGGGCGGGTATGGCTACACCTTC
TRBV28	TRBJ1-1	NA	NA	CASSPLKGVNTEAFF	TGTGCCAGCAGTCCCCTAAAGGGGGTGAACACTGAAGCTTTCTTT
TRBV11-2	TRBJ1-2	few	TRBD1	CASSSTGSGLGYGYTF	TGTGCCAGCAGTTCGACAGGGTCGGGGCTAGGCTATGGCTACACCTTC
TRBV19	TRBJ1-2	NA	TRBD1	CASSIIRTGDGYTF	TGTGCCAGTAGTATAATTCGGACAGGGGATGGCTACACCTTC
TRBV6-2/TRBV6-3	TRBJ2-1	NA	NA	CASSSGTGSYNEQFF	TGTGCCAGCAGTTCCGGGACTGGCTCCTACAATGAGCAGTTCTTC
TRBV5-6	TRBJ2-1	NA	TRBD1	CASSLELGQGRRQFF	TGTGCCAGCAGCTTGGAACTGGGACAGGGTAGAAGGCAGTTCTTC
TRBV18	TRBJ1-4	NA	NA	CASSPRSTNEKLFF	TGTGCCAGCTCACCCCGGTCCACTAATGAAAAACTGTTTTTT
TRBV24-1	TRBJ1-6	NA	TRBD1	CATSEGTGEDNNSPLHF	TGTGCCACCAGTGAAGGGACAGGGGAAGATAATAATTCACCCCTCCACTTT
TRBV7-8	TRBJ1-2	NA	NA	CASSPTAYGYTF	TGTGCCAGCAGCCCGACTGCCTATGGCTACACCTTC
TRBV9	TRBJ1-2	NA	TRBD1	CASSPGVKGQSLYGYTF	TGTGCCAGCAGCCCGGGGGTGAAGGGACAGAGCCTATATGGCTACACCTTC
TRBV25-1	TRBJ2-7	NA	NA	CASSDGPKQYF	TGTGCCAGCAGTGATGGGCCGAAGCAGTACTTC
TRBV5-4	TRBJ2-2	NA	TRBD2	CASSPSGSDRTGELFF	TGTGCCAGCAGTCCTAGCGGGTCCGATCGAACCGGGGAGCTGTTTTTT
TRBV24-1	TRBJ1-2	NA	NA	CATSDSYGYTF	TGTGCCACCAGTGATTCATATGGCTACACCTTC
TRBV4-1	TRBJ1-6	NA	TRBD1	CASSQPLDRVKSPLHF	TGCGCCAGCAGCCAACCCTTGGACAGGGTAAAATCACCCCTCCACTTT
TRBV6-5	TRBJ2-3	NA	NA	CASMQTSTDTQYF	TGTGCCAGCATGCAGACTAGCACAGATACGCAGTATTTT
TRBV5-1	TRBJ2-3	many	TRBD1	CASSLGQGAVTDTQYF	TGCGCCAGCAGCTTGGGACAGGGGGCGGTCACAGATACGCAGTATTTT
TRBV7-8	TRBJ1-5	NA	NA	CASSFRVGDGQPQHF	TGTGCCAGCAGTTTCCGGGTAGGGGATGGTCAGCCCCAGCATTTT
TRBV28	TRBJ1-2	NA	TRBD1	CASSSNGDRGHLYTF	TGTGCCAGCAGTTCCAATGGGGACAGGGGGCATCTTTACACCTTC
TRBV6-2/TRBV6-3	TRBJ2-1	NA	NA	CASSRDKYNEQFF	TGTGCCAGCAGTCGGGACAAGTACAATGAGCAGTTCTTC
TRBV24-1	TRBJ2-3	NA	NA	CATSDRQADTQYF	TGTGCCACCAGTGACAGACAGGCAGATACGCAGTATTTT
TRBV27	TRBJ2-7	NA	TRBD2	CAAGLAASGQYF	TGTGCCGCAGGACTAGCCGCATCGGGGCAGTACTTC
TRBV27	TRBJ1-5	NA	TRBD1	CASSFGDRNQPQHF	TGTGCCAGCAGTTTCGGGGACAGGAATCAGCCCCAGCATTTT
TRBV27	TRBJ1-3	NA	TRBD1	CASSLRWGRGVGNTIYF	TGTGCCAGCAGTTTACGGTGGGGCAGGGGGGTTGGAAACACCATATATTTT
TRBV9	TRBJ1-1	NA	TRBD1	CASSTATGGMTEAFF	TGTGCCAGCAGCACAGCGACAGGGGGCATGACTGAAGCTTTCTTT
TRBV5-5	TRBJ1-6	few	TRBD1	CASRTGQQTSPLHF	TGTGCCAGCAGAACGGGACAGCAGACTTCACCCCTCCACTTT
TRBV27	TRBJ1-5	few	TRBD1	CASSADRVQPQHF	TGTGCCAGCAGTGCGGACAGGGTTCAGCCCCAGCATTTT
TRBV27	TRBJ2-2	few	NA	CASMVPGANTGELFF	TGTGCCAGCATGGTGCCGGGGGCGAACACCGGGGAGCTGTTTTTT
TRBV6-1	TRBJ2-2	NA	NA	CASSESPLLAAGELFF	TGTGCCAGCAGTGAATCGCCCCTACTAGCCGCCGGGGAGCTGTTTTTT
TRBV30	TRBJ1-5	NA	TRBD1	CAWGTGGNNQPQHF	TGTGCCTGGGGGACAGGCGGTAACAATCAGCCCCAGCATTTT
TRBV9	TRBJ2-5	NA	NA	CASSVGSDQETQYF	TGTGCCAGCAGCGTAGGTTCGGACCAAGAGACCCAGTACTTC
TRBV7-9	TRBJ2-2	NA	TRBD2	CASRAGGGTGELFF	TGTGCCAGCCGGGCAGGCGGGGGGACCGGGGAGCTGTTTTTT
TRBV28	TRBJ1-1	NA	NA	CASRQQGNTEAFF	TGTGCCAGCAGACAACAGGGGAACACTGAAGCTTTCTTT
TRBV29-1	TRBJ2-1	NA	TRBD2	CSVEGTSDSYNEQFF	TGCAGCGTTGAAGGTACTAGCGACTCCTACAATGAGCAGTTCTTC
TRBV18	TRBJ2-7	NA	NA	CASSPLAQVSSYEQYF	TGTGCCAGCTCACCATTGGCTCAGGTGAGCTCCTACGAGCAGTACTTC
TRBV9	TRBJ1-2	NA	NA	CASSPQGTNYGYTF	TGTGCCAGCAGTCCACAGGGCACTAACTATGGCTACACCTTC
TRBV5-4	TRBJ1-4	NA	NA	CASSFGAPATNEKLFF	TGTGCCAGCAGCTTTGGTGCGCCCGCAACTAATGAAAAACTGTTTTTT